The rows below give T cell receptor beta chains drawn from one sample of a study of Graves' ophthalmopathy and Graves' hyperthyroidism. From the multiplex PCR reads, TCRdb called clonotypes with MiXCR, one entry per CDR3 protein. The repertoire holds more than 1,000,000 distinct CDR3 sequences, with 36% as singletons. Input material: peripheral blood or thyroid tissue (not recorded which). These receptors all stem from an adult man with Graves' hyperthyroidism. The CDR3 runs from the conserved cysteine through the conserved F or W.

j_gene: TRBJ1-6
v_gene: TRBV10-3
CDR3aa: CAISGEAGDYNSPLHF

j_gene: TRBJ1-1
v_gene: TRBV7-2
CDR3aa: CASSLLQREGNTEAFF

j_gene: TRBJ1-1
v_gene: TRBV7-2
CDR3aa: CASSLGRGVGTEAFF

j_gene: TRBJ1-1
v_gene: TRBV29-1
CDR3aa: CSVGRRLTVGAFF

j_gene: TRBJ2-7
v_gene: TRBV4-3
CDR3aa: CASSQDGIHEQYF

j_gene: TRBJ2-2
v_gene: TRBV10-3
CDR3aa: CAISDRAGGAGELFF

j_gene: TRBJ1-4
v_gene: TRBV9
CDR3aa: CASSVGSRGEKLFF

j_gene: TRBJ1-5
v_gene: TRBV5-1
CDR3aa: CTSRDGSQPQHF

j_gene: TRBJ1-1
v_gene: TRBV19
CDR3aa: CASIRFGPDSEAFF

j_gene: TRBJ2-6
v_gene: TRBV20-1
CDR3aa: CSAGQISGANVLTF

j_gene: TRBJ2-5
v_gene: TRBV20-1
CDR3aa: CSARDPGQGRAETQYF

j_gene: TRBJ1-1
v_gene: TRBV14
CDR3aa: CASRRAGGRTEAFF

j_gene: TRBJ2-7
v_gene: TRBV9
CDR3aa: CASSVGGTGVSNEQYF

j_gene: TRBJ1-1
v_gene: TRBV29-1
CDR3aa: CSLEAGTEAFF

j_gene: TRBJ1-2
v_gene: TRBV6-2/TRBV6-3
CDR3aa: CASSPTWTGGDYGYTF

j_gene: TRBJ2-5
v_gene: TRBV2
CDR3aa: CASSETGGNMYQETQYF

j_gene: TRBJ2-7
v_gene: TRBV29-1
CDR3aa: CSVMGTQNYEQYF

j_gene: TRBJ2-7
v_gene: TRBV7-2
CDR3aa: CASSLRSGYHEQYF

j_gene: TRBJ2-5
v_gene: TRBV6-6
CDR3aa: CASSLTSGSNQETQYF

j_gene: TRBJ2-7
v_gene: TRBV7-2
CDR3aa: CANADTYEQYF

j_gene: TRBJ1-4
v_gene: TRBV7-9
CDR3aa: CASSLGGYEKLFF

j_gene: TRBJ1-3
v_gene: TRBV10-3
CDR3aa: CAITLGHGDAGNTIYF

j_gene: TRBJ2-6
v_gene: TRBV2
CDR3aa: CASGLAGAGANVLTF

j_gene: TRBJ2-7
v_gene: TRBV18
CDR3aa: CASSVRDGGEGEQYF

j_gene: TRBJ1-6
v_gene: TRBV5-4
CDR3aa: CASSRIWDRENSPLHF

j_gene: TRBJ1-6
v_gene: TRBV7-2
CDR3aa: CASSFGANPPLHF

j_gene: TRBJ2-5
v_gene: TRBV7-2
CDR3aa: CASSLEGGGTSGKETQYF

j_gene: TRBJ2-2
v_gene: TRBV7-8
CDR3aa: CASRSGTGSRTGELFF

j_gene: -
v_gene: TRBV20-1
CDR3aa: CSAIGGGKNIQYF

j_gene: TRBJ1-2
v_gene: TRBV20-1
CDR3aa: CSAPRGDLYGYTF

j_gene: TRBJ1-6
v_gene: TRBV6-5
CDR3aa: CASSYSPTGYNSPLHF

j_gene: TRBJ2-7
v_gene: TRBV6-5
CDR3aa: CASSSGLAGVNEQYF

j_gene: TRBJ1-3
v_gene: TRBV4-2
CDR3aa: CASSRKGSSSGNTIYF

j_gene: TRBJ2-7
v_gene: TRBV20-1
CDR3aa: CSATGTDRPYEQYF

j_gene: TRBJ1-6
v_gene: TRBV7-9
CDR3aa: CASSRGQEDKSPLHF

j_gene: TRBJ2-5
v_gene: TRBV7-2
CDR3aa: CASSPVAGAAQETQYF

j_gene: TRBJ2-5
v_gene: TRBV7-2
CDR3aa: CASSLLSLAGVWETQYF

j_gene: TRBJ1-4
v_gene: TRBV7-9
CDR3aa: CASSAYSGTGDLFF

j_gene: TRBJ1-4
v_gene: TRBV10-3
CDR3aa: CAISEGRLNEKLFF

j_gene: TRBJ2-2
v_gene: TRBV7-3
CDR3aa: CASSRQGIGTGELFF

j_gene: TRBJ2-5
v_gene: TRBV29-1
CDR3aa: CSIQGTQYF

j_gene: TRBJ2-7
v_gene: TRBV10-2
CDR3aa: CASSEPDSLRHEQYF

j_gene: TRBJ2-5
v_gene: TRBV5-1
CDR3aa: CAGSVTKETQYF

j_gene: TRBJ1-2
v_gene: TRBV10-3
CDR3aa: CAIRAGLGQGAGGYTF

j_gene: TRBJ2-5
v_gene: TRBV20-1
CDR3aa: CSARDVLAGDQETQYF

j_gene: TRBJ1-1
v_gene: TRBV5-5
CDR3aa: CASSMSQIGQANTEAFF

j_gene: TRBJ1-1
v_gene: TRBV7-2
CDR3aa: CASSLVTGAGTEAFF

j_gene: TRBJ2-5
v_gene: TRBV14
CDR3aa: CASSAWDLTQETQDF

j_gene: TRBJ1-5
v_gene: TRBV10-3
CDR3aa: CASRLDRGNQPQHF

j_gene: TRBJ1-1
v_gene: TRBV7-2
CDR3aa: CASNVGRTGTGGFTEAFF

j_gene: TRBJ1-2
v_gene: TRBV24-1
CDR3aa: CATSDFPGDGYTF

j_gene: TRBJ1-2
v_gene: TRBV5-4
CDR3aa: CASSITSDGYTF